This TCR beta chain comes out of a study of shared T cell receptors in the human thymus. This clone has only a few counts. Assay: immunoSEQ multiplex PCR; the TCRdb copy retains only in-frame clones and omits some. The sample includes about 660,000 clones, around nine tenths of them seen just once. Separately, the same data were catalogued under a study of human thymus T cells. That report adds: Those donating were healthy Finnish infants in corrective surgery for congenital heart defects. From resections taken during corrective heart surgery, the thymus tissue was obtained. Biased V and J segment usage appeared in thymus and peripheral blood. Reports from related research described highly overlapping thymic repertoires among unrelated individuals.

Sequencing was done on a sample of thymocytes. The receptor was isolated from a boy under three years old with a congenital heart defect.

CDR3: CASTSMASGRKAPDTQYF. The CDR3 DNA reads TGTGCCAGCACCTCAATGGCTAGCGGGAGGAAGGCCCCAGATACGCAGTATTTT. The V gene is TRBV27, the J gene TRBJ2-3, with 11 bases fitting TRBD2. V gave up 7 bases and J gave up 4 bases; unmatched junction bases: 16. Germline CDR1 MNHEY, CDR2 SMNVEV (reference sequence). This CDR3 has 18 residues.